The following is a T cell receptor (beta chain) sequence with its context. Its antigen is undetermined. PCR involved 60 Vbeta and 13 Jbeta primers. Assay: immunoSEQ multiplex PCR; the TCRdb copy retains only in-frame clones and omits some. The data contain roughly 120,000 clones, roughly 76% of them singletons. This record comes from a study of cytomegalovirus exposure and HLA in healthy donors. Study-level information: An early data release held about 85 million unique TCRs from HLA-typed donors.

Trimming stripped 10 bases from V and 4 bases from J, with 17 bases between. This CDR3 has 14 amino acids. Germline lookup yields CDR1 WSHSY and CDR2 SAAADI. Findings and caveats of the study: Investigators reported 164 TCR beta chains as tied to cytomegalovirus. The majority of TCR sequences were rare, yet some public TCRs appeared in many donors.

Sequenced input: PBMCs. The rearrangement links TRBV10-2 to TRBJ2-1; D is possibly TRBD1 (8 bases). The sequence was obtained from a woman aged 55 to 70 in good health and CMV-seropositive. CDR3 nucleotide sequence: TGCGCCATCCTACAGGGGGGGAGTTACAATGAGCAGTTCTTC. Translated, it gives CAILQGGSYNEQFF.